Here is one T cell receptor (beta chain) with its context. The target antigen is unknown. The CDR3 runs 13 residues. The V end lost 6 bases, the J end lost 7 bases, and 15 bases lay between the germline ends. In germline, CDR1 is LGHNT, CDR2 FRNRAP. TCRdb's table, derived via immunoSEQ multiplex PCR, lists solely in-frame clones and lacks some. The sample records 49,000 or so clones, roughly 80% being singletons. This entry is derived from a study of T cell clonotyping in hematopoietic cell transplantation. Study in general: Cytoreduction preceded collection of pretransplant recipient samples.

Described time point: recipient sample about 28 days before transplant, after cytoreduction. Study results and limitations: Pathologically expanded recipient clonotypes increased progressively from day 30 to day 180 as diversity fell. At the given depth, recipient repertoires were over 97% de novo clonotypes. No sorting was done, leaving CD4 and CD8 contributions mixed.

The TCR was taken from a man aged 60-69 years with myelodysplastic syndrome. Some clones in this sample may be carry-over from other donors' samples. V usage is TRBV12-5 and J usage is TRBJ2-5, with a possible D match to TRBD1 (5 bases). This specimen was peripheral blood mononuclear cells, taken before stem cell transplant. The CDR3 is CASGPRAGRTQYF. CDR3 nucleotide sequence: TGTGCTAGTGGCCCCAGGGCTGGCCGGACCCAGTACTTC.